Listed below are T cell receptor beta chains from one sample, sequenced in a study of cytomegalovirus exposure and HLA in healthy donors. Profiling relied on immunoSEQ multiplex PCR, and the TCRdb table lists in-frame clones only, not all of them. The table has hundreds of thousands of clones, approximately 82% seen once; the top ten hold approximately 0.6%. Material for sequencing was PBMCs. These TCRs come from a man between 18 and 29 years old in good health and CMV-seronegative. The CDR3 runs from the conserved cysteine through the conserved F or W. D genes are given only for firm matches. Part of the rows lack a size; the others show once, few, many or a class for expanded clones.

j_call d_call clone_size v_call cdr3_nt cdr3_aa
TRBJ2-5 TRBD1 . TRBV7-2 TGTGCCAGCAGCTACCTAGGGCAGGGGGCAGATGAGACCCAGTACTTC CASSYLGQGADETQYF
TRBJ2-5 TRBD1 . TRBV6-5 TGTGCCAGCAGTTACACGCCCGACAGGGCACAGACCCAGTACTTC CASSYTPDRAQTQYF
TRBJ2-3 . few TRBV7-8 TGTGCCAGCAGCTCCCGGGCAGATACGCAGTATTTT CASSSRADTQYF
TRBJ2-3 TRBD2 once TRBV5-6 TGTGCCAGCAGCTCCACTAGCGGGGCCGCTTCGCAGTATTTT CASSSTSGAASQYF
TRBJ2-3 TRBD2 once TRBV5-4 TGTGCCAGCAGCTCCCGACTAGCGGGATCCACAGATACGCAGTATTTT CASSSRLAGSTDTQYF
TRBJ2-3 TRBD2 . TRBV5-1 TGCGCCAGCAGCAATCTTGGGACTAGCGGGAGCACAGATACGCAGTATTTT CASSNLGTSGSTDTQYF
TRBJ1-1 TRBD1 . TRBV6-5 TGTGCCAGCACTTTGCGCCCAGGGGGGGAAGCTTTCTTT CASTLRPGGEAFF
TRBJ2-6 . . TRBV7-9 TGTGCCAGCAGCGTCGGGGTCTCTGGGGCCAACGTCCTGACTTTC CASSVGVSGANVLTF
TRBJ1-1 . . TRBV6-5 TGTGCCAGCAGTGCCTCAATGGGGAGAACTGAAGCTTTCTTT CASSASMGRTEAFF
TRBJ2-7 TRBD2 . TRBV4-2 TGTGCCAGCAGCCACCGACTAGCGGCCTACGAGCAGTACTTC CASSHRLAAYEQYF
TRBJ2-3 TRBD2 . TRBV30 TGTGCCAGTGTAGCGGGAGGCCCCGGTAATTCTCCTTATTTT CASVAGGPGNSPYF
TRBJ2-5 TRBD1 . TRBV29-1 TGCAGCGTTGAAGACCCAGGACAGGGGGTGGAGACCCAGTACTTC CSVEDPGQGVETQYF
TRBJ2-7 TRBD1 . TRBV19 TGTGCCAGTAGTACAGGGGGTACCTCCTACGAGCAGTACTTC CASSTGGTSYEQYF
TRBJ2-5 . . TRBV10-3 TGTGCCATCAGTGACGGCGGGGGCGGATGGACCCAGTACTTC CAISDGGGGWTQYF
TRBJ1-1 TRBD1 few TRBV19 TGTGCCAGTAGTATGGCAGGGGGTAGGACTGAAGCTTTCTTT CASSMAGGRTEAFF
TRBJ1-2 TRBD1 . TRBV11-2 TGTGCCAGCAGCCCACAGGGGACGCGAGGCTACACCTTC CASSPQGTRGYTF
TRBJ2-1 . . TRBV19 TGTGCCAGTAGAGAGGGATATGGCAGTGAGCAGTTCTTC CASREGYGSEQFF
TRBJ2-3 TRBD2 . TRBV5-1 TGCGCCAGCAGCCGCCAGCGGGATAGGGATACGCAGTATTTT CASSRQRDRDTQYF
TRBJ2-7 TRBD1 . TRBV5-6 TGTGCCAGCACTCCGACAGGGGGCGCGTACGAGCAGTACTTC CASTPTGGAYEQYF
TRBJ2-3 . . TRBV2 TGTGCCAGCAGTGAAGAGCGGTTCAGGGATACGCAGTATTTT CASSEERFRDTQYF
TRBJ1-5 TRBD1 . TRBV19 TGTGCCAGTAGTTCCACGGGACAGGGGGGAACTCAGCCCCAGCATTTT CASSSTGQGGTQPQHF
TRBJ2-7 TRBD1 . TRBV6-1 TGTGCCAGCGAGGGACAGGGAGGCTACGAGCAGTACTTC CASEGQGGYEQYF
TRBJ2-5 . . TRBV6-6 TGTGCCAGCAGCCGAACAGGGACCATCCGGCGCACCCAGTACTTC CASSRTGTIRRTQYF
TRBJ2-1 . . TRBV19 TGTGCCAGTAGTACAGGGGCGTCAACTCTTACCTACAATGAGCAGTTCTTC CASSTGASTLTYNEQFF
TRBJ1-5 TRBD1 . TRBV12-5 TGTGCTAGTGGTTTGGAAGCGACAGGGGTTCAGCCCCAGCATTTT CASGLEATGVQPQHF
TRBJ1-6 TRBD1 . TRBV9 TGTGCCAGCAGCGCCCCAACAGGGGCCAGCACGAATTCACCCCTCCACTTT CASSAPTGASTNSPLHF
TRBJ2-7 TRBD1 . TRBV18 TGTGCCAGCTCACCACCCCTTTCGACAGGGGGGTCCTACGAGCAGTACTTC CASSPPLSTGGSYEQYF
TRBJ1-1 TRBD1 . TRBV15 TGTGCCACCGGGGACAGCCCGAACACTGAAGCTTTCTTT CATGDSPNTEAFF
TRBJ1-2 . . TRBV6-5 TGTGCCAGCAGTCCCTCAGGGAATTTTAACTATGGCTACACCTTC CASSPSGNFNYGYTF
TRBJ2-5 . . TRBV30 TGTGCCTGGAACGAGTACCAAGAGACCCAGTACTTC CAWNEYQETQYF
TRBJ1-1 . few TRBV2 TGTGCCAGCACCTTCTCGCGGACAGACAACACTGAAGCTTTCTTT CASTFSRTDNTEAFF
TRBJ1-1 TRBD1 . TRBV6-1 TGTGCCATCCTCCCAGGACAGGGGGCGCGGACTGAAGCTTTCTTT CAILPGQGARTEAFF
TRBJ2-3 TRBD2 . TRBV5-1 TGCGCCAGCAGCTTAACCGGGACTAACACAGATACGCAGTATTTT CASSLTGTNTDTQYF
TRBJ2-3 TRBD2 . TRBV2 TGTGCCAGCAGTCGGCGCTTGTTGCGGGGGGAGGATACGCAGTATTTT CASSRRLLRGEDTQYF
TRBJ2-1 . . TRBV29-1 TGCAGCGTTGACAAGGGGCTATACAATGAGCAGTTCTTC CSVDKGLYNEQFF
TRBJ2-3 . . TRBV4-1 TGCGCCAGCAGCCCAGCCGGTTGGAGGGGGGGAGATACGCAGTATTTT CASSPAGWRGGDTQYF
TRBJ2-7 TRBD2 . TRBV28 TGTGCCAGCAGCTTCCCTTTAGCGGGGGTTTCCTACGAGCAGTACTTC CASSFPLAGVSYEQYF
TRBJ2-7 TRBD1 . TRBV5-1 TGCGCCAGCAGCCCGAAACAGGGGTACTACGAGCAGTACTTC CASSPKQGYYEQYF
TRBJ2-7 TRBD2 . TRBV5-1 TGCGCCAGCGCCCCCTTAGCGGGCCTGCCCCAATCCTACGAGCAGTACTTC CASAPLAGLPQSYEQYF
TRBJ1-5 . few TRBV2 TGTGCCAGCAGTCTTCAGGGGAGCAATCAGCCCCAGCATTTT CASSLQGSNQPQHF
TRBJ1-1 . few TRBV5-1 TGCGCCAGCAGCTTGGAAGTGGGGGGGCCGAGCACTGAAGCTTTCTTT CASSLEVGGPSTEAFF
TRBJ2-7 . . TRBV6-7 TGTGCCAGCAAAGGGGTCTCCTACGAGCAGTACTTC CASKGVSYEQYF
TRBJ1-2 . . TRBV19 TGTGCCAGTAGTTCCAGGGGACATCAGGGCTACACCTTC CASSSRGHQGYTF
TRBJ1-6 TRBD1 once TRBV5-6 TGTGCCAGCAGCCTGGACAGGGGGCTAAATAATTCACCCCTCCACTTT CASSLDRGLNNSPLHF
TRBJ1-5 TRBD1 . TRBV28 TGTGCCAGCACCCTTAGACAGGGCAGGGGTAGGGAGTATAGCAATCAGCCCCAGCATTTT CASTLRQGRGREYSNQPQHF
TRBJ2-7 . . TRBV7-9 TGTGCCAGCAGCCCCGGGAGCGAGCAGTACTTC CASSPGSEQYF
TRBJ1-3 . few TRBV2 TGTGCCAGCAGTGACCTTGCAGGGGCGTTAGGAAACACCATATATTTT CASSDLAGALGNTIYF
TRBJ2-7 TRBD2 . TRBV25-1 TGTGCCAGCAGTGAAAGTAGAGGGAGGGCCTACGAGCAGTACTTC CASSESRGRAYEQYF
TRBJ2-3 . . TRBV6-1 TGTGCCAGCACCCCAGGCAGGATCACAGATACGCAGTATTTT CASTPGRITDTQYF
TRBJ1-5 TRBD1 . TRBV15 TGTGCCACCAGCTCCCAGGGGGCAAGTAATCAGCCCCAGCATTTT CATSSQGASNQPQHF
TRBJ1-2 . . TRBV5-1 TGCGCCAGCAGCTTCGGCCAGGTTGTCTATGGCTACACCTTC CASSFGQVVYGYTF
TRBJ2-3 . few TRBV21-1 TGTGCCAGCAGCCCCTACAGGGCCACAGATACGCAGTATTTT CASSPYRATDTQYF
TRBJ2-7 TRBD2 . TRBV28 TGTGCCAGCAGTTCAACCGGGGGGGCAGTACCCTACGAGCAGTACTTC CASSSTGGAVPYEQYF